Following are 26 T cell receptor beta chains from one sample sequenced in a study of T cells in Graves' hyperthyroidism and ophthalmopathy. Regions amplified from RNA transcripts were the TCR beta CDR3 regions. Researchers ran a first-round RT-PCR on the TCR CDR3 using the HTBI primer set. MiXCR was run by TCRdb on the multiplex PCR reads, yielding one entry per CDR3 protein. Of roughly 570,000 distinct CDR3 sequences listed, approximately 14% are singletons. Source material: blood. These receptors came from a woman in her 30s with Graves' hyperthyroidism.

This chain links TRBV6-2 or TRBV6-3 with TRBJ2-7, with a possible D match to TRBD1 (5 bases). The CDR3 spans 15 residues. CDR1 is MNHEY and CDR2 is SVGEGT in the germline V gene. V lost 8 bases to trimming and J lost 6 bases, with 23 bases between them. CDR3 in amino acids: CASGNPRVSVREQYF. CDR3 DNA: TGTGCCAGCGGAAACCCCAGGGTGAGTGTGCGCGAGCAGTACTTC.

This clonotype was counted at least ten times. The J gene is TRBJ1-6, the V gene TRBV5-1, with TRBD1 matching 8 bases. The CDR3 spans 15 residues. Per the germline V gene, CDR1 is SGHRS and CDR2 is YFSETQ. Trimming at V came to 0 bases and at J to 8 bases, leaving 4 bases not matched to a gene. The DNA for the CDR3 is TGCGCCAGCAGCTTGGACGGACAGGGATATTCACCCCTCCACTTT. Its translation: CASSLDGQGYSPLHF. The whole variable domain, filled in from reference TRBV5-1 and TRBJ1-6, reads KAGVTQTPRYLIKTRGQQVTLSCSPISGHRSVSWYQQTPGQGLQFLFEYFSETQRNKGNFPGRFSGRQFSNSRSEMNVSTLELGDSALYLCASSLDGQGYSPLHFGNGTRLTVT.

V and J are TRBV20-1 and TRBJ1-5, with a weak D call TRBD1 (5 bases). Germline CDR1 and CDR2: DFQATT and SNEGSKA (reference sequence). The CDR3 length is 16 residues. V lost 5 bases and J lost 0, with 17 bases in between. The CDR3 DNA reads TGCAGTGCTCGGGACGAAAGCGGGATTAGCAATCAGCCCCAGCATTTT. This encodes CSARDESGISNQPQHF.

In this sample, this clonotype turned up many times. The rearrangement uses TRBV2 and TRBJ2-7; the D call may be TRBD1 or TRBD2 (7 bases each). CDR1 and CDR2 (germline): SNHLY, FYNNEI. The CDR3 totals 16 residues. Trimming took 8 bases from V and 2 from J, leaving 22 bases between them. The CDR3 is CASSSGGGRKTYEQYF. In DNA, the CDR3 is TGTGCCAGCTCCTCAGGGGGGGGGAGGAAAACCTACGAGCAGTACTTC.

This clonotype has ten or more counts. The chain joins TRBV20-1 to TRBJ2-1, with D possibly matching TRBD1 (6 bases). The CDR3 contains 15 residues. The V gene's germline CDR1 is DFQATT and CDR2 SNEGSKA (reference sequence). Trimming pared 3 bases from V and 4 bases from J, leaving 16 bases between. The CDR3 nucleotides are TGCAGTGCTAGCGGTGGACAGTTTATTTACAATGAGCAGTTCTTC. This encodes CSASGGQFIYNEQFF.

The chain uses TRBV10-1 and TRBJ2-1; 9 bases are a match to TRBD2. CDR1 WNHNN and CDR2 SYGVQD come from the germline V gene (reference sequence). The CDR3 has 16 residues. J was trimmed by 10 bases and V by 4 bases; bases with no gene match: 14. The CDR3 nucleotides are TGCGCCAGCAGTGGGATAGCGGGAGTTGTGGAAGAAGAGCAGTTCTTC. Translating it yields CASSGIAGVVEEEQFF.

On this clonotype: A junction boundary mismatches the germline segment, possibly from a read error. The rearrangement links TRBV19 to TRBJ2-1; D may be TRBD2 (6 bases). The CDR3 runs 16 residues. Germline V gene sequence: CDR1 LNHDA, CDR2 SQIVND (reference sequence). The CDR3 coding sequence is TGTGCCAGTAGTATAGGCACGGGAGCGAACTACAATGAGCAGCTCTTC. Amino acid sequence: CASSIGTGANYNEQLF.

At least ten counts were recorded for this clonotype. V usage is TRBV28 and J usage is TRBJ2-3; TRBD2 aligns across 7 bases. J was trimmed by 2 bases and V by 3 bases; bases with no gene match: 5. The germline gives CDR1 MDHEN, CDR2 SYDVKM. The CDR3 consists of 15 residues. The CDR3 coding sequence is TGTGCCAGCAGTTTGGGGGGGTCCCTCACAGATACGCAGTATTTT. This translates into CASSLGGSLTDTQYF.

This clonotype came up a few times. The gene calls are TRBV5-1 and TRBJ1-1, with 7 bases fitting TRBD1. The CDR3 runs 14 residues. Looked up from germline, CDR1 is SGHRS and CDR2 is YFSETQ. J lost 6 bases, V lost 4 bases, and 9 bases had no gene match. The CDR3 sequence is CASSLTGDVPEAFF. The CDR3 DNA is TGCGCCAGCAGCCTAACAGGGGACGTCCCTGAAGCTTTCTTT.

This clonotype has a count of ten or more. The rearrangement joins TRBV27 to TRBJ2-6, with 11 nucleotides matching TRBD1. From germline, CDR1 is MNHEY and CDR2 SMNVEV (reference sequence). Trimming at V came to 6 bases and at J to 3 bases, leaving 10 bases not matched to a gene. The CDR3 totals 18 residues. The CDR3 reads CASSPSDRGPFGANVLTF. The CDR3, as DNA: TGTGCCAGCAGCCCTTCGGACAGGGGGCCCTTTGGGGCCAACGTCCTGACTTTC.

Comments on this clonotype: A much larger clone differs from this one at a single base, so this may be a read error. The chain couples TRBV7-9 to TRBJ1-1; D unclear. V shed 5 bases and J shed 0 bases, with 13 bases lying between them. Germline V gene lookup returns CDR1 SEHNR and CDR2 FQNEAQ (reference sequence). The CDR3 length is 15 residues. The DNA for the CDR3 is TGTGCCAGCAGCCCCAGCGACGGTGTGAACACTGAAGCTTTCTTT. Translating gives CASSPSDGVNTEAFF.

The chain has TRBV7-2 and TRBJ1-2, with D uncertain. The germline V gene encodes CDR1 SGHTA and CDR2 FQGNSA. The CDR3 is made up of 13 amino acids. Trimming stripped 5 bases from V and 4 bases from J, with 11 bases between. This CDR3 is CASSPDQVYGYTF. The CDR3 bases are TGTGCCAGCAGCCCTGACCAGGTCTATGGCTACACCTTC.

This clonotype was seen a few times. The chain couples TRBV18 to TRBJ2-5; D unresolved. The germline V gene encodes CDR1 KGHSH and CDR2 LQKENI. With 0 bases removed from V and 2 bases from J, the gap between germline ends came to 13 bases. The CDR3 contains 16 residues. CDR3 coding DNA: TGTGCCAGCTCACCACCGGGTTCCCGGGTTCAAGAGACCCAGTACTTC. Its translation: CASSPPGSRVQETQYF.

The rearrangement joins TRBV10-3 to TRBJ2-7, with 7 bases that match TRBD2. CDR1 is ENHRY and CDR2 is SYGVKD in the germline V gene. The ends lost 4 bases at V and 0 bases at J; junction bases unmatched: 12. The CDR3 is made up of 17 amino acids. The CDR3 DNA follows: TGTGCCATCAGTGGAAACTTTAGCGGGCCACACTCCTACGAGCAGTACTTC. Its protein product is CAISGNFSGPHSYEQYF.

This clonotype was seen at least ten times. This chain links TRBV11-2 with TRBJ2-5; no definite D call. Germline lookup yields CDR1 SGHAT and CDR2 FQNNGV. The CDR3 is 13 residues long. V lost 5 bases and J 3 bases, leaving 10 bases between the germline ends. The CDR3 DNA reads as TGTGCCAGCAGCGACCAGTCAGAAGAGACCCAGTACTTC. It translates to CASSDQSEETQYF.

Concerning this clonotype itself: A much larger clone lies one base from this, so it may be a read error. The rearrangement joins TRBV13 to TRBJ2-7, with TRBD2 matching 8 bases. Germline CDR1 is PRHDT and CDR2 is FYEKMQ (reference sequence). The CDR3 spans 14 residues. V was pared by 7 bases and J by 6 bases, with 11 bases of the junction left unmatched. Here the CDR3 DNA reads TGTGCCAGCAATAAGCCGGGACTAGTAAGCGAGCAGTACTTC. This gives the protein CASNKPGLVSEQYF.

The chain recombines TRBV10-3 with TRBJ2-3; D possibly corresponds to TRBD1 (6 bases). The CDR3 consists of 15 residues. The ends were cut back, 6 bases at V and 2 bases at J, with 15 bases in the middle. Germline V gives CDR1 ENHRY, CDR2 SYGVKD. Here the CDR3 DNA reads TGTGCCATCAGAACCGGGACATCCTACACAGATACGCAGTATTTT. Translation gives CAIRTGTSYTDTQYF.

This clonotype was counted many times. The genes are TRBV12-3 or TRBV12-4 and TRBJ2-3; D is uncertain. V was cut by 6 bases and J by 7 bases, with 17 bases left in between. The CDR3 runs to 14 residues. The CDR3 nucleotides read TGTGCCAGCAGCCCTCGGAGTAGTACGCATACGCAGTATTTT. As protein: CASSPRSSTHTQYF.

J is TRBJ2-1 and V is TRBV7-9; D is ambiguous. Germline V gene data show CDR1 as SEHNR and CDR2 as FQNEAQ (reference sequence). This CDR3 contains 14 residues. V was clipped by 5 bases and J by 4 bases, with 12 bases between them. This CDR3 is CASSRETRYNEQFF. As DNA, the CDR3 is TGTGCCAGCAGCAGAGAGACAAGGTACAATGAGCAGTTCTTC.

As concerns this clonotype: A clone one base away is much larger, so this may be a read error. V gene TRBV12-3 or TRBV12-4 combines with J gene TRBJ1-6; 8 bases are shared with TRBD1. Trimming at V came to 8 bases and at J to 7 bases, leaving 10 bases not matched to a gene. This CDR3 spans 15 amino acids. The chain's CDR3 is CASGRRTGQNSPLHF. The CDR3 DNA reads TGTGCCAGCGGTCGACGGACAGGGCAAAATTCACCCCTCCACTTT.

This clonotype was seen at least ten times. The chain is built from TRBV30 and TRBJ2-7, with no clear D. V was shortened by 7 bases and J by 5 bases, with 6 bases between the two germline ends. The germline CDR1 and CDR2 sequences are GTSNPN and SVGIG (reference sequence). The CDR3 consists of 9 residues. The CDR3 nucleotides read TGTGCCTTTGGGGACGAGCAGTACTTC. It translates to CAFGDEQYF.

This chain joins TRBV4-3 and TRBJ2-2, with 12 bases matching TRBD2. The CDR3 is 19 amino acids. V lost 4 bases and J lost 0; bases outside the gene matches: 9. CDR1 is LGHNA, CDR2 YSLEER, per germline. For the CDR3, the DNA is TGCGCCAGCAGCCGATTTGCTAGCGGGGGGGGGGCGAACACCGGGGAGCTGTTTTTT. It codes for CASSRFASGGGANTGELFF.

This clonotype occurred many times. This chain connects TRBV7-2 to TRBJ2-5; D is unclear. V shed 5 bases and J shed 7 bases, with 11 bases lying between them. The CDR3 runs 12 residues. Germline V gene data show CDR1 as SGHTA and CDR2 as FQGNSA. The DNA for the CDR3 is TGTGCCAGCAGCCCGCGGACGGGGACCCAGTACTTC. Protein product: CASSPRTGTQYF.

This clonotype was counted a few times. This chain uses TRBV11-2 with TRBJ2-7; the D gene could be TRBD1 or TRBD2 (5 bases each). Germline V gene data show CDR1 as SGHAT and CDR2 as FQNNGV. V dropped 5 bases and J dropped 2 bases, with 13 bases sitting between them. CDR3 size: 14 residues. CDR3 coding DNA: TGTGCCAGCAGCGCCGGGACGTACGCCTACGAGCAGTACTTC. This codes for CASSAGTYAYEQYF. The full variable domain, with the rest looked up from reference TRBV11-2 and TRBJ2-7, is EAGVAQSPRYKIIEKRQSVAFWCNPISGHATLYWYQQILGQGPKLLIQFQNNGVVDDSQLPKDRFSAERLKGVDSTLKIQPAKLEDSAVYLCASSAGTYAYEQYFGPGTRLTVT.

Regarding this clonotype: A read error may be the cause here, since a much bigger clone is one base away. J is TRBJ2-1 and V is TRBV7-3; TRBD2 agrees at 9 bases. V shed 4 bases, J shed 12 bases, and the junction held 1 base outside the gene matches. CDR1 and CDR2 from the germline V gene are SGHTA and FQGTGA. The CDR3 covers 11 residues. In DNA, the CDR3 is TGTGCCAGCAGCTCTAGCGGGACGCAGTTCTTC. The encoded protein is CASSSSGTQFF. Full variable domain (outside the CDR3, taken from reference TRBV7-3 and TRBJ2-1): GAGVSQTPSNKVTEKGKYVELRCDPISGHTALYWYRQSLGQGPEFLIYFQGTGAADDSGLPNDRFFAVRPEGSVSTLKIQRTERGDSAVYLCASSSSGTQFFGPGTRLTVL.

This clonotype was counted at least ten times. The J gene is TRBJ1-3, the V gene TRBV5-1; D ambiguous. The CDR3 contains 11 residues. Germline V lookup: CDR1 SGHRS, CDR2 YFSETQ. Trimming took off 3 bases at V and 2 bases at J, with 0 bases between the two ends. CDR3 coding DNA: TGCGCCAGCAGCTCTGGAAACACCATATATTTT. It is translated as CASSSGNTIYF.